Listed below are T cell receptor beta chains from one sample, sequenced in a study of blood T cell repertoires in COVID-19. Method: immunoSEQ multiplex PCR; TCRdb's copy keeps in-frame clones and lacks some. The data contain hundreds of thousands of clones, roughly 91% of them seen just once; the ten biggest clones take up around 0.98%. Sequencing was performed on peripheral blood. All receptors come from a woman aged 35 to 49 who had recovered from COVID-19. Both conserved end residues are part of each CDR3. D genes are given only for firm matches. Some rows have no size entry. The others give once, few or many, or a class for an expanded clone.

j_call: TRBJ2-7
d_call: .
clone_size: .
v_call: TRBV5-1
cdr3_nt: TGCGCCAGCAGCCCGAGTGGGGGCGCCTACGAGCAGTACTTC
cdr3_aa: CASSPSGGAYEQYF

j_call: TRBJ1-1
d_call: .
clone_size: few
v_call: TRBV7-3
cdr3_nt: TGTGCCAGCAGCTTAAGAGGCGGCAATGAAGCTTTCTTT
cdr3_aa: CASSLRGGNEAFF

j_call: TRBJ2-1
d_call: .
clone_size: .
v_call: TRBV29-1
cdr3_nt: TGCAGCGTTGTGGGGAGCGGCGGTGAGCAGTTCTTC
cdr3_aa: CSVVGSGGEQFF

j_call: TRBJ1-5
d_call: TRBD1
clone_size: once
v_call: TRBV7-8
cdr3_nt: TGTGCCAGCAGCTTTGCAGACAGGGGCGGCAATCAGCCCCAGCATTTT
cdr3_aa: CASSFADRGGNQPQHF

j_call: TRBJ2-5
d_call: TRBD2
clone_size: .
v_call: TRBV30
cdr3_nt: TGTGCCTGGAGTGCCTCTAGCGGGTGGGGGGAGACCCAGTACTTC
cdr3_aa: CAWSASSGWGETQYF

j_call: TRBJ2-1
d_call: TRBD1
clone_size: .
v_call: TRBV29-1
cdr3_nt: TGCAGCGTTGAAGCTCAGGACAGGCGAGGCGGGTTCTTC
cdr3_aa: CSVEAQDRRGGFF

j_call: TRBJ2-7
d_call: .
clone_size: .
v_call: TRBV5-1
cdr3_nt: TGCGCCAGCAGCCCCGCCCGATCCGGAGATAACGAGCAGTACTTC
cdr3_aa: CASSPARSGDNEQYF

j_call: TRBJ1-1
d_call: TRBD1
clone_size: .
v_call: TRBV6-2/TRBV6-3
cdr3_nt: TGTGCCAGCAGTTACCTGGACAGGGGGCACGCTTTCTTT
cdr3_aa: CASSYLDRGHAFF

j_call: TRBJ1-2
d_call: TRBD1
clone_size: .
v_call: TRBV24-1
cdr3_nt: TGTGCCACCAGTGACCCGGGACAGGGGGCGAGTTATGGCTACACCTTC
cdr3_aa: CATSDPGQGASYGYTF

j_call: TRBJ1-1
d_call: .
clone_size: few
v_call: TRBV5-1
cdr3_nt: TGCGCCAGCAGCATTCAGGGTTCGGTGAATGAAGCTTTCTTT
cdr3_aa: CASSIQGSVNEAFF

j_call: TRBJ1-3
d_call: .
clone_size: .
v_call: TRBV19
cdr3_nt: TGTGCCAGTCGTGACGACAGGACCTTCTCTGGAAACACCATATATTTT
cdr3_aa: CASRDDRTFSGNTIYF

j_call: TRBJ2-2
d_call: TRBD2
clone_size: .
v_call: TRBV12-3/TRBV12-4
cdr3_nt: TGTGCCAGCAAGCGGGGCACCGGGGAGCTGTTTTTT
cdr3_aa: CASKRGTGELFF

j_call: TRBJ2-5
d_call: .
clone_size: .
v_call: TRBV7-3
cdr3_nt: TGTGCCACCTCCCCCTCCTCCCAAGAGACCCAGTACTTC
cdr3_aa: CATSPSSQETQYF